Presented here are 5 T cell receptor beta chains from one specimen sequenced in a study of CD8 T cells in Susac syndrome. Reverse transcription used roughly 0.5 to 1 ug RNA and random hexamers. TCRdb ran MiXCR on the immunoSEQ multiplex PCR reads and lists one entry per CDR3 protein. The data hold some 300,000 distinct CDR3 sequences, with 80% to 90% observed a single time. Sequenced input: CD8+ T cells from PBMCs. Every receptor here comes from a human donor with multiple sclerosis.

On this clonotype: Relative to the germline gene, one junction end is altered; a read error may explain this. The CDR3 protein is CSVRSLAGVSNTGELFF. In DNA form, the CDR3 reads TGCAGTGTTAGATCACTAGCGGGAGTCTCCAACACCGGGGAGCTGTTTTTT. The chain uses TRBV20-1 and TRBJ2-2; 11 bases fit TRBD2. Germline values: CDR1 DFQATT, CDR2 SNEGSKA (reference sequence). The CDR3 is 17 residues long.

The J gene is TRBJ1-2, the V gene TRBV27; the D gene is possibly TRBD1 (5 bases). The V gene lost 5 bases and the J gene lost 4 bases, with 20 bases spanning the gap. This CDR3 has 16 residues. Germline V gene lookup returns CDR1 MNHEY and CDR2 SMNVEV (reference sequence). The chain's CDR3 is CASSQIRVRGTYGYTF. For the CDR3, the DNA is TGTGCCAGCAGTCAAATCCGCGTTCGGGGGACCTATGGCTACACCTTC.

The chain links TRBV7-8 to TRBJ2-1; D call uncertain. Between the trimmed V and J ends, which lost 4 bases and 3 bases, there was a span of 10 bases. The CDR3 runs 14 residues. Germline-derived CDR1 and CDR2 are SGHVS and FQNEAQ. The CDR3 protein is CASSSGPNYNEQFF. The CDR3 DNA follows: TGTGCCAGCAGCTCCGGACCGAACTACAATGAGCAGTTCTTC.

The J gene is TRBJ1-2, the V gene TRBV3-1; TRBD1 aligns across 7 bases. V was clipped by 4 bases and J by 8 bases; unmatched bases: 10. The germline gives CDR1 LGHDT, CDR2 YNNKEL (reference sequence). The CDR3 runs 14 residues. CDR3 protein: CASSPGAYRGGYTF. The CDR3, as DNA: TGTGCCAGCAGCCCCGGGGCGTACAGGGGAGGCTACACCTTC.

The V call is TRBV27, the J call TRBJ2-5; D may be TRBD1 (6 bases). V was shortened by 6 bases and J by 2 bases, with 13 bases between the two germline ends. Germline lookup yields CDR1 MNHEY and CDR2 SMNVEV (reference sequence). CDR3 length equals 14 residues. The CDR3: CASRNRQEQETQYF. The CDR3 bases are TGTGCCAGCAGAAACCGACAGGAGCAAGAGACCCAGTACTTC.